This T cell receptor (beta chain) was profiled in a study of cytotoxic CD8 clonotypes in ibrutinib-treated CLL (dated by TCRdb to the early 2020s). Study-level background: In this cohort, approximately 15 patients were treatment-naive and about ten were relapsed/refractory, while some 17 had unmutated IGHV. Partial responses were observed in about 25 patients and complete responses in 2; after a median follow-up of 68 months, remission was maintained in approximately 14 patients and progression was observed in roughly 12. Response samples were taken after a median of approximately 13 months on treatment, ranging from about 6 to 40 months. An average of about 250,000 productive templates and about 100,000 productive rearrangements was obtained per sample. Of the 90 or so participants in the trial, approximately 26 had longitudinal samples available. Cryopreserved peripheral blood mononuclear cells were obtained prior to treatment, at the time of response, and at either disease progression or sustained remission. Every sample from remission and from progressive disease was obtained while the patients were still on ibrutinib. Results the study describes overall, beyond this receptor: At baseline, clonality was higher than in age-matched healthy donors and showed a strong correlation with circulating CD8+ T-cell counts. Public clonotypes were rare and either shrank or stayed stable during treatment, and the rise in clonality at ibrutinib response reflected expansion of private clonotypes. Sampling times were not matched between patients in sustained remission and patients whose disease was progressing, and lymph node repertoires were not examined. An increase in clonality was observed at ibrutinib response, with clonality remaining stable during sustained remission and falling back toward baseline at progression.

A MiSeq instrument was used for deep resolution sequencing, which targeted depths ranging from 1 in 1 million up to 1 in 200,000 T cells, with coverage averaging 10x for each clonotype. The immunoSEQ hsTCRB Kit was used to generate TCR beta libraries. The paper's processing steps were these. ImmunoSEQ Data Assistant and ImmunoSEQ Analyzer were used for data analysis, and V, D and J genes were assigned according to IMGT definitions. Clonality, which ranges from 0 to 1, was calculated as one minus the normalized Shannon entropy of productive rearrangement frequencies. Public clonotype analysis was restricted to overrepresented clonotypes comprising at least 0.05% of each patient's repertoire. Repertoires from around 13 age-matched healthy donors in immuneACCESS were used as clonality controls. Imported from immuneACCESS, the table was reduced by TCRdb to in-frame sequences with V and J called. These copies leave out some clones; in studies compared against another copy, an unresolved V gene accounts for under half, and the cause of the remainder is not known. That table gives V, J and clone size, and the DNA gave D and trimming. This sample holds about 130,000 clones; 76% were observed only once. Of the sample, around 4.9% falls within the top ten clones.

For CDR1 and CDR2, the germline V gene lists KGHSH and LQKENI. V loses 4 bases of germline sequence and J loses 3 bases, and the interval between the two ends is 10 bases. The CDR3 numbers 15 residues from cysteine through phenylalanine. The DNA shown is the 45-base CDR3, in frame from base 1. In this sample, this clone turned up a few times. It lacks a known antigen. Per-base quality was not reported, and no clone a single base away is much larger than it. Sample time point, as interpreted from the label and publication: roughly 2 years on ibrutinib. For TCR beta library preparation, approximately 2.2 micrograms of genomic DNA were isolated from cryopreserved PBMCs. Longitudinal blood samples from CLL patients receiving ibrutinib monotherapy were subjected to high-throughput TCR beta sequencing. The patients were enrolled in a single-center, open-label phase 2 trial of ibrutinib monotherapy.

Sequences were derived from PBMCs, sampled after 24 months of ibrutinib treatment. The sequence came from a human donor with chronic lymphocytic leukemia. The sequence joins TRBV18 to TRBJ2-6, with no D gene named confidently. The CDR3 reads CASSQGVGGANVLTF. Read as DNA, the sequence is TGTGCCAGCTCACAAGGCGTGGGTGGGGCCAACGTCCTGACTTTC.